A single sample is the source of the 29 T cell receptor beta chains below, sequenced in a study of shared clonotypes between healthy human individuals. TCRdb's table, derived via immunoSEQ multiplex PCR, lists solely in-frame clones and lacks some. The sample includes 1.4 million to 1.5 million clones, approximately 97% of them seen just once. Specimen: naive CD4+ T cells sorted from blood. The subset was: CD45RA+ positively selected. These receptors were taken from a man under 40 in good health.

V and J are TRBV9 and TRBJ2-5, with 7 bases identical to TRBD1. This CDR3 region has 14 residues. The J segment lost 5 bases and the V segment lost 3 bases, leaving 7 bases of the junction unmatched. Germline lookup yields CDR1 SGDLS and CDR2 YYNGEE. CDR3: CASSARQGLETQYF. The DNA for the CDR3 is TGTGCCAGCAGCGCCCGACAGGGCTTGGAGACCCAGTACTTC.

The genes are TRBV7-8 and TRBJ2-1; 9 bases are shared with TRBD2. From germline, CDR1 is SGHVS and CDR2 FQNEAQ. V trimming: 0 bases; J trimming: 9 bases; junction bases outside the gene matches: 9. The CDR3 has 16 amino acids. The CDR3 spells CASSLAPLAGSIEQFF. CDR3 in DNA: TGTGCCAGCAGCTTAGCGCCCCTAGCGGGAAGTATTGAGCAGTTCTTC.

The rearrangement joins TRBV5-6 to TRBJ2-7; D ambiguous. CDR1 SGHDT and CDR2 YYEEEE come from the germline V gene. V was trimmed by 4 bases and J by 0 bases, leaving 14 bases between them. The CDR3 totals 15 residues. For the CDR3, the DNA is TGTGCCAGCAGCAACGGGCCCTTCAGCTCCTACGAGCAGTACTTC. Translation gives CASSNGPFSSYEQYF.

CDR3 residues: CASSLQGTVNEKLFF. In nucleotides, the CDR3 is TGCGCCAGCAGCTTGCAGGGGACAGTTAATGAAAAACTGTTTTTT. The rearrangement joins TRBV5-1 to TRBJ1-4, with TRBD1 matching over 7 bases. The CDR3 covers 15 residues. Germline trimming cut 1 base from V and 4 bases from J; bases unmatched to any gene: 4. Germline V gives CDR1 SGHRS, CDR2 YFSETQ.

The chain is built from TRBV18 and TRBJ1-4, with D possibly matching TRBD1 (6 bases). From germline, CDR1 is KGHSH and CDR2 LQKENI. The CDR3 is 15 residues long. The germline V and J ends were trimmed by 3 bases and 4 bases, with 12 bases remaining between them. The DNA of the CDR3 is TGTGCCAGCTCACCCCAGGGGCTCTTTAATGAAAAACTGTTTTTT. It specifies CASSPQGLFNEKLFF.

The CDR3 is CASSFQGLAGAHEQFF. The CDR3 DNA is TGTGCCAGCAGCTTTCAAGGACTAGCGGGAGCCCATGAGCAGTTCTTC. This chain links TRBV7-3 with TRBJ2-1; 13 bases fit TRBD2. Germline loops: CDR1 SGHTA, CDR2 FQGTGA. The CDR3 runs to 16 residues. After removal of 3 bases from V and 8 bases from J, the junction contained 7 bases not matched to a gene.

About this clone itself: At the DNA level, this CDR3 is encoded by other sequences in the same sample as well. This chain connects TRBV30 to TRBJ2-3; D is ambiguous. This CDR3 spans 11 amino acids. Deletions cut 0 bases from V and 5 bases from J, with 3 bases between. The germline gives CDR1 GTSNPN, CDR2 SVGIG (reference sequence). The CDR3 coding sequence is TGTGCCTGGAGTGTGGGAGATACGCAGTATTTT. It translates to CAWSVGDTQYF.

The chain has TRBV27 and TRBJ2-1; perhaps TRBD2 as D (6 bases). Germline loops: CDR1 MNHEY, CDR2 SMNVEV (reference sequence). V was cut by 3 bases and J by 1 base, with 13 bases left in between. The CDR3 is 16 residues long. CDR3 in amino acids: CASSFGGSGSYNEQFF. In nucleotides, the CDR3 is TGTGCCAGCAGTTTCGGGGGATCGGGATCCTACAATGAGCAGTTCTTC.

The rearrangement joins TRBV7-2 to TRBJ1-2, with D unclear. Per germline, CDR1 SGHTA and CDR2 FQGNSA. Between the trimmed V and J ends, which lost 0 bases and 8 bases, there was a span of 10 bases. The CDR3 sequence is 13 residues long. CDR3 in DNA: TGTGCCAGCAGCTTAGCGCGGGAAAAGGGCTACACCTTC. This gives the protein CASSLAREKGYTF.

Details on this clone: The junction differs from germline at one of its ends, possibly a read error. This chain connects TRBV7-7 to TRBJ2-5; 9 nucleotides match TRBD2. The V gene's germline CDR1 is SSHAT and CDR2 FNYEAQ (reference sequence). The CDR3 runs to 15 residues. The CDR3 here is CASSPLVAGEETQYF. The CDR3 DNA is TGTGCTAGCAGCCCGCTAGTAGCGGGAGAGGAGACCCAGTACTTC.

The rearrangement uses TRBV6-1 and TRBJ1-5, with unresolved D. CDR1 is MNHNS, CDR2 SASEGT, per germline. V was cut by 6 bases and J by 4 bases, with 16 bases left in between. The CDR3 contains 15 residues. The CDR3 reads CASSRRPSGNQPQHF. CDR3 coding DNA: TGTGCCAGCAGCAGGAGGCCAAGTGGGAATCAGCCCCAGCATTTT.

V gene TRBV4-3 combines with J gene TRBJ2-3, with D unresolved. This CDR3 is 14 amino acids long. V was shortened by 1 base and J by 5 bases, with 10 bases between the two germline ends. The germline gives CDR1 LGHNA, CDR2 YSLEER. The CDR3 nucleotides are TGCGCCAGCAGCCAAGGTTTGAGTCAAGATACGCAGTATTTT. Encoded protein: CASSQGLSQDTQYF.

The V gene is TRBV18, the J gene TRBJ2-1; D is perhaps TRBD2 (6 bases). V was shortened by 4 bases and J by 0 bases, with 7 bases between the two germline ends. The CDR3 spans 14 residues. The germline V gene has CDR1 KGHSH and CDR2 LQKENI. The CDR3 is CASSREVSYNEQFF. DNA for the CDR3: TGTGCCAGCTCACGGGAGGTCTCCTACAATGAGCAGTTCTTC.

V usage is TRBV5-6 and J usage is TRBJ1-4; D uncertain. The CDR3 length is 16 residues. V dropped 0 bases and J dropped 5 bases, with 14 bases sitting between them. CDR1 and CDR2 (germline): SGHDT, YYEEEE. The CDR3: CASSLVGIGENEKLFF. The CDR3 DNA follows: TGTGCCAGCAGCTTGGTAGGGATTGGGGAAAATGAAAAACTGTTTTTT.

This sequence joins TRBV27 and TRBJ2-1, with 7 bases identical to TRBD2. This CDR3 spans 16 amino acids. CDR1 and CDR2 from the germline V gene are MNHEY and SMNVEV (reference sequence). Unmatched junction bases numbered 10, after V lost 4 bases and J lost 4 bases. In DNA, the CDR3 is TGTGCCAGCAGTTCCCCCTCGCGGGAGATATACAATGAGCAGTTCTTC. Translated, it gives CASSSPSREIYNEQFF.

This clone occurred once. The chain has TRBV28 and TRBJ1-1; D might be TRBD1 (6 bases). Germline-derived CDR1 and CDR2 are MDHEN and SYDVKM. This CDR3 is built from 14 residues. Trimming cost V 6 bases and J 1 base, with 12 bases left between them. The CDR3 DNA reads TGTGCCAGCAGGCTGACAGGCTCGAACACTGAAGCTTTCTTT. Translating it yields CASRLTGSNTEAFF.

The chain is built from TRBV18 and TRBJ1-5; 8 bases line up with TRBD1. V gave up 2 bases and J gave up 11 bases; unmatched junction bases: 11. The CDR3 length is 15 residues. Germline loops: CDR1 KGHSH, CDR2 LQKENI. Here the CDR3 DNA reads TGTGCCAGCTCACCATTGGACAGGGCCTTATCGGCCCAGCATTTT. Translation: CASSPLDRALSAQHF. Looking up the rest from reference TRBV18 and TRBJ1-5 gives the full variable domain: NAGVMQNPRHLVRRRGQEARLRCSPMKGHSHVYWYRQLPEEGLKFMVYLQKENIIDESGMPKERFSAEFPKEGPSILRIQQVVRGDSAAYFCASSPLDRALSAQHFGDGTRLSIL.

The chain combines TRBV5-6 with TRBJ2-7; 7 bases are a match to TRBD2. CDR1 and CDR2 (germline): SGHDT, YYEEEE. This CDR3 contains 12 residues. The J segment lost 5 bases and the V segment lost 7 bases, leaving 6 bases of the junction unmatched. The CDR3 DNA reads as TGTGCCAGCGGCCTTGGGGGGGACGAGCAGTACTTC. Translating gives CASGLGGDEQYF. Full variable domain (rest looked up from reference TRBV5-6 and TRBJ2-7): DAGVTQSPTHLIKTRGQQVTLRCSPKSGHDTVSWYQQALGQGPQFIFQYYEEEERQRGNFPDRFSGHQFPNYSSELNVNALLLGDSALYLCASGLGGDEQYFGPGTRLTVT.

The chain recombines TRBV5-1 with TRBJ1-5; TRBD1 matches 7 bases. The germline V gene encodes CDR1 SGHRS and CDR2 YFSETQ. The ends lost 4 bases at V and 6 bases at J; junction bases unmatched: 7. This CDR3 has 14 residues. This CDR3 is CASSPQDRSQPQHF. In DNA form, the CDR3 reads TGCGCCAGCAGCCCACAGGACAGGAGTCAGCCCCAGCATTTT.

This chain uses TRBV4-3 with TRBJ2-5; possible D gene TRBD2, 6 bases. The CDR3 is 16 amino acids. Germline lookup yields CDR1 LGHNA and CDR2 YSLEER. The ends were cut back, 0 bases at V and 1 base at J, with 12 bases in the middle. The CDR3 coding sequence is TGCGCCAGCAGCCAAGAGTTAGCGGCCGGCCAAGAGACCCAGTACTTC. Translation: CASSQELAAGQETQYF.

For this clone: Other DNA sequences from this sample encode an identical CDR3 as well. CDR3 residues: CASSERAVYGYTF. The CDR3 bases are TGTGCCAGCAGTGAAAGGGCTGTCTATGGCTACACCTTC. V gene TRBV2 combines with J gene TRBJ1-2; D is unresolved. This CDR3 contains 13 residues. V was clipped by 2 bases and J by 4 bases, with 8 bases between them. Per germline, CDR1 SNHLY and CDR2 FYNNEI. The full variable domain, completed using reference TRBV2 and TRBJ1-2, is EPEVTQTPSHQVTQMGQEVILRCVPISNHLYFYWYRQILGQKVEFLVSFYNNEISEKSEIFDDQFSVERPDGSNFTLKIRSTKLEDSAMYFCASSERAVYGYTFGSGTRLTVV.

The chain combines TRBV27 with TRBJ2-2; D is unresolved. From germline, CDR1 is MNHEY and CDR2 SMNVEV (reference sequence). The V end lost 3 bases, the J end lost 4 bases, and 15 bases lay between the germline ends. The CDR3 contains 16 residues. DNA for the CDR3: TGTGCCAGCAGTTTTACCCGCGGCCAGATCACCGGGGAGCTGTTTTTT. This sequence encodes CASSFTRGQITGELFF.

In DNA, the CDR3 is TGTGCCAGCTCACCTGGGACTAGCGGGAAGACCCAGTACTTC. Residues: CASSPGTSGKTQYF. The chain has TRBV18 and TRBJ2-5; TRBD2 aligns across 13 bases. The CDR3 spans 14 residues. The germline V gene has CDR1 KGHSH and CDR2 LQKENI. Trimming cost V 3 bases and J 6 bases; bases outside gene matches: 1.

The chain is built from TRBV6-5 and TRBJ2-7, with 11 nucleotides matching TRBD2. CDR1 and CDR2 (germline): MNHEY, SVGAGI. V was pared by 5 bases and J by 0 bases, with 3 bases of the junction left unmatched. This CDR3 spans 15 amino acids. The CDR3 protein is CASSRGLADSYEQYF. Written as DNA, the CDR3 is TGTGCCAGCAGTAGGGGACTAGCGGACTCCTACGAGCAGTACTTC.

V usage is TRBV6-5 and J usage is TRBJ1-1; no clear D. Germline lookup yields CDR1 MNHEY and CDR2 SVGAGI. V shed 0 bases and J shed 0 bases, with 8 bases lying between them. The length of the CDR3 is 15 residues. The DNA of the CDR3 is TGTGCCAGCAGTTACTCGCTGGAGATGAACACTGAAGCTTTCTTT. The encoded protein is CASSYSLEMNTEAFF.

The chain is built from TRBV9 and TRBJ2-2; 9 nucleotides match TRBD2. CDR1 is SGDLS and CDR2 is YYNGEE in the germline V gene. CDR3 length: 17 amino acids. V dropped 1 base and J dropped 2; count of bases not matched to a gene: 6. The CDR3 DNA sequence: TGTGCCAGCAGCGTATCCACAGCGGGAGGAAACACCGGGGAGCTGTTTTTT. Encoded protein: CASSVSTAGGNTGELFF. The variable domain in full, with the rest retrieved from reference TRBV9 and TRBJ2-2, is DSGVTQTPKHLITATGQRVTLRCSPRSGDLSVYWYQQSLDQGLQFLIQYYNGEERAKGNILERFSAQQFPDLHSELNLSSLELGDSALYFCASSVSTAGGNTGELFFGEGSRLTVL.

The V and J genes are TRBV21-1 and TRBJ2-7; the table calls TRBD1, which could not be checked here. TRBV21-1 is noted as a pseudogene. The CDR3 sequence is 17 residues long. The CDR3 loop reads CASSTHGEGGGGNEQYF. The CDR3 DNA follows: TGTGCCAGCAGCACTCATGGGGAAGGGGGCGGAGGAAACGAGCAGTACTTC.

The rearrangement uses TRBV27 and TRBJ2-7; TRBD1 or TRBD2 may be the D gene (5 bases each). This CDR3 has 15 amino acids. In germline, CDR1 is MNHEY, CDR2 SMNVEV (reference sequence). Trimming pared 5 bases from V and 3 bases from J, leaving 17 bases between. Here the CDR3 reads CASSPPLTGRYEQYF. The CDR3 nucleotides read TGTGCCAGCAGTCCGCCCCTTACGGGACGCTACGAGCAGTACTTC.

The chain recombines TRBV29-1 with TRBJ2-7; unclear D gene. The CDR3 spans 11 residues. CDR1 is SQVTM and CDR2 is ANQGSEA in the germline V gene. The V end lost 7 bases, the J end lost 3 bases, and 10 bases lay between the germline ends. This chain's CDR3 is CSAERNYEQYF. Here the CDR3 DNA reads TGCAGCGCAGAACGAAACTACGAGCAGTACTTC.